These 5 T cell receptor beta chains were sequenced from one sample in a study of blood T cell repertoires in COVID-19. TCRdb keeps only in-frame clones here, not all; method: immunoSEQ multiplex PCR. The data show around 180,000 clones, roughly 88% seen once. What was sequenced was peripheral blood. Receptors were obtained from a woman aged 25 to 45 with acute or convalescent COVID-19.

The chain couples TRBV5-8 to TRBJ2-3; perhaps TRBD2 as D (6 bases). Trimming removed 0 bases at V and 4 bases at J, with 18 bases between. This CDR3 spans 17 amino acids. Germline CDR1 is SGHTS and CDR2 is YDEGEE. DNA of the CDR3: TGTGCCAGCAGCTTGGGAGTTACTAGCCCTATGGCAGATACGCAGTATTTT. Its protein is CASSLGVTSPMADTQYF.

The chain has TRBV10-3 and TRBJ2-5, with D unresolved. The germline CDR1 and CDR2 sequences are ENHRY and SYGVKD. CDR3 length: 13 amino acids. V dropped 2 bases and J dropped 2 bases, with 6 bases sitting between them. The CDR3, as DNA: TGTGCCATCAGTGAGGCAGATCAAGAGACCCAGTACTTC. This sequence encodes CAISEADQETQYF.

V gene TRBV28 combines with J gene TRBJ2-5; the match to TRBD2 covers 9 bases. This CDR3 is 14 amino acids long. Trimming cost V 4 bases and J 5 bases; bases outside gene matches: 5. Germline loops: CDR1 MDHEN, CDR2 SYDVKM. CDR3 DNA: TGTGCCAGCAGTTCTTCAAGCGGGAGGGAGACCCAGTACTTC. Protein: CASSSSSGRETQYF.

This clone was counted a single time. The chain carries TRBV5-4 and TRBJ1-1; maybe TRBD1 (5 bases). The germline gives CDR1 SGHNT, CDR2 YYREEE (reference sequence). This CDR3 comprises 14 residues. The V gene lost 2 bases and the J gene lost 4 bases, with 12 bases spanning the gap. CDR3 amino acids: CASSLHDRLTEAFF. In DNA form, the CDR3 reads TGTGCCAGCAGCTTACATGACAGACTCACTGAAGCTTTCTTT.

CDR3 nucleotides: TGTGCCACCGTACAGCCATTGAACACTGAAGCTTTCTTT. Its translation is CATVQPLNTEAFF. The chain couples TRBV6-5 to TRBJ1-1; no firm D call. V lost 10 bases to trimming and J lost 0 bases, with 12 bases between them. Germline V gene data show CDR1 as MNHEY and CDR2 as SVGAGI. This CDR3 spans 13 amino acids.